What follows are 23 T cell receptor beta chains derived from one specimen sequenced in a study of a mutant IDH1 vaccine in newly diagnosed glioma. Time point described: week 11, during vaccination. Vaccination comprised doses that each held 300 ug of mutant IDH1 20-mer peptide, plus topical imiquimod. Some clones are missing from TCRdb's copy, which holds only in-frame ones; the method was immunoSEQ multiplex PCR. Of 50,000 or so clones in the sample, roughly 90% were seen once. These receptors are not linked to any known antigen. This material consisted of PBMCs, taken from a glioma patient whose treatment included an IDH1 peptide vaccine. Every receptor here comes from a man aged 45-65 years with glioma.

This chain connects TRBV5-1 to TRBJ2-5; 9 bases are a match to TRBD2. The V gene end was trimmed by 0 bases and the J gene end by 10 bases; junction bases not matched to a gene: 7. Per germline, CDR1 SGHRS and CDR2 YFSETQ. This CDR3 contains 14 residues. The CDR3 sequence: CASSLGGGEDGQYF. CDR3 bases: TGCGCCAGCAGCTTGGGCGGGGGGGAAGATGGCCAGTACTTC.

This chain connects TRBV28 to TRBJ2-7; D remains unclear. V lost 5 bases and J lost 5, with 10 bases in between. Germline CDR1 and CDR2: MDHEN and SYDVKM. The CDR3 contains 12 residues. The chain's CDR3 is CASSAAGNEQYF. Here the CDR3 DNA reads TGTGCCAGCAGTGCCGCAGGTAACGAGCAGTACTTC.

This clone was recorded a few times. Here the CDR3 reads CASSLGSMNTEAFF. The DNA of the CDR3 is TGTGCCAGCAGTTTGGGATCGATGAACACTGAAGCTTTCTTT. The rearrangement uses TRBV28 and TRBJ1-1; no definite D call. V shed 3 bases and J shed 0 bases, with 8 bases lying between them. Germline V gives CDR1 MDHEN, CDR2 SYDVKM. This CDR3 spans 14 amino acids.

This sequence joins TRBV2 and TRBJ1-3, with TRBD1 matching 7 bases. Trimming at V came to 4 bases and at J to 4 bases, leaving 7 bases not matched to a gene. Germline CDR1 is SNHLY and CDR2 is FYNNEI. The CDR3 consists of 15 residues. The CDR3 DNA reads TGTGCCAGCAGTGTTGACAGGGCGGGAGGAAACACCATATATTTT. As protein: CASSVDRAGGNTIYF.

This chain connects TRBV5-1 to TRBJ2-1, with D perhaps TRBD2 (5 bases). Germline V gives CDR1 SGHRS, CDR2 YFSETQ. The CDR3 runs to 16 residues. V was shortened by 1 base and J by 6 bases, with 17 bases between the two germline ends. The DNA of the CDR3 is TGCGCCAGCAGCTTGTACGCGGTCTCTCGGGGCAATGAGCAGTTCTTC. Encoded protein: CASSLYAVSRGNEQFF.

V gene TRBV2 combines with J gene TRBJ2-5, with 7 bases identical to TRBD1. Trimming cost V 4 bases and J 4 bases; bases outside gene matches: 0. The CDR3 totals 12 residues. Per germline, CDR1 SNHLY and CDR2 FYNNEI. This CDR3 reads CASSGQGETQYF. Here the CDR3 DNA reads TGTGCCAGCAGTGGACAGGGAGAGACCCAGTACTTC.

The chain couples TRBV27 to TRBJ1-1; 8 bases map to TRBD1. Losses at the gene ends were 5 bases for V and 10 bases for J; bases not matched to a gene: 6. Germline lookup yields CDR1 MNHEY and CDR2 SMNVEV (reference sequence). This CDR3 is 12 amino acids long. DNA of the CDR3: TGTGCCAGCAGTCCCCAAACAGGGGGAGCTTTCTTT. As protein: CASSPQTGGAFF.

The chain links TRBV5-4 to TRBJ2-5, with 7 bases identical to TRBD2. Germline CDR1 and CDR2: SGHNT and YYREEE (reference sequence). CDR3 length equals 17 residues. Trimming took 3 bases from V and 5 from J; bases not matched to a gene: 16. The chain's CDR3 is CASSSGSGGRARETQYF. The CDR3 DNA sequence: TGTGCCAGCAGCTCGGGGTCGGGTGGGAGGGCTCGGGAGACCCAGTACTTC.

The rearrangement uses TRBV10-1 and TRBJ1-1; D gene unclear. V lost 0 bases and J lost 1, with 9 bases in between. This CDR3 has 15 amino acids. Germline V lookup: CDR1 WNHNN, CDR2 SYGVQD (reference sequence). The CDR3 here is CASSESPARNTEAFF. The CDR3 nucleotides read TGCGCCAGCAGTGAGTCCCCGGCTCGGAACACTGAAGCTTTCTTT.

The chain has TRBV19 and TRBJ1-2; 12 nucleotides agree with TRBD1. Looked up from germline, CDR1 is LNHDA and CDR2 is SQIVND (reference sequence). The trim removed 7 bases at V and 4 bases at J, leaving 7 bases unmatched. This CDR3 comprises 15 residues. CDR3 protein: CASNPGTGGIYGYTF. The CDR3 coding sequence is TGTGCCAGTAACCCTGGGACAGGGGGCATCTATGGCTACACCTTC.

J is TRBJ1-1 and V is TRBV11-2; unclear D gene. The germline V and J ends were trimmed by 4 bases and 0 bases, with 12 bases remaining between them. This CDR3 spans 15 amino acids. CDR1 is SGHAT and CDR2 is FQNNGV in the germline V gene. CDR3 protein: CASSSPGRLNTEAFF. In nucleotides, the CDR3 is TGTGCCAGCAGCTCCCCCGGCAGATTGAACACTGAAGCTTTCTTT.

J is TRBJ2-3 and V is TRBV9; 7 positions match TRBD2. Germline loops: CDR1 SGDLS, CDR2 YYNGEE. V trimming: 5 bases; J trimming: 0 bases; junction bases outside the gene matches: 0. CDR3 size: 13 residues. The CDR3, as DNA: TGTGCCAGCAGTAGCGGGAGCACAGATACGCAGTATTTT. It yields the protein CASSSGSTDTQYF.

The chain is built from TRBV30 and TRBJ2-7; possibly TRBD1 or TRBD2 for D (5 bases each). Germline values: CDR1 GTSNPN, CDR2 SVGIG (reference sequence). The CDR3 length is 13 residues. Trimming pared 6 bases from V and 5 bases from J, leaving 17 bases between. Here the CDR3 reads CACPGPHRHEQYF. CDR3 in DNA: TGTGCCTGCCCGGGACCCCACCGGCACGAGCAGTACTTC.

The rearrangement uses TRBV6-1 and TRBJ2-7; tentative D call: TRBD1 (6 bases). CDR1 and CDR2 from the germline V gene are MNHNS and SASEGT. V dropped 2 bases and J dropped 2 bases, with 13 bases sitting between them. The CDR3 totals 15 residues. CDR3 coding DNA: TGTGCCAGCAGTGAAAGGGACAAGGCGACCTACGAGCAGTACTTC. This sequence encodes CASSERDKATYEQYF.

J is TRBJ1-1 and V is TRBV7-3; no clear D. This CDR3 has 14 amino acids. Germline values: CDR1 SGHTA, CDR2 FQGTGA. V was pared by 0 bases and J by 0 bases, with 5 bases between. CDR3 loop: CASSLTGMNTEAFF. The CDR3 nucleotides read TGTGCCAGCAGCTTAACTGGAATGAACACTGAAGCTTTCTTT.

This chain joins TRBV29-1 and TRBJ1-1; a possible D gene is TRBD1 (6 bases). Germline V gene lookup returns CDR1 SQVTM and CDR2 ANQGSEA. Trimming removed 5 bases from V and 0 bases from J, with 10 bases in between. The length of the CDR3 is 13 residues. The CDR3 coding sequence is TGCAGCGTTTCGGAGGGGGTGAACACTGAAGCTTTCTTT. This codes for CSVSEGVNTEAFF.

The V call is TRBV5-4, the J call TRBJ2-1; maybe TRBD1 (6 bases). The CDR3 contains 15 residues. Germline V CDR1 and CDR2: SGHNT, YYREEE (reference sequence). Trimming left V 2 bases short and J 1 base short, with 10 bases between. CDR3 coding DNA: TGTGCCAGCAGCTTTCCACAGGGATCCTACAATGAGCAGTTCTTC. Its translation: CASSFPQGSYNEQFF.

The rearrangement links TRBV21-1 to TRBJ2-7; the table gives TRBD1 as D, unverified against the DNA. TRBV21-1 is labeled a pseudogene. The CDR3 length is 18 residues. The CDR3 reads CASSKGDGGPTVFYEQYF. The CDR3 bases are TGTGCCAGCAGCAAGGGGGATGGGGGCCCTACCGTTTTCTACGAGCAGTACTTC.

V usage is TRBV28 and J usage is TRBJ2-4; D uncertain. Germline V lookup: CDR1 MDHEN, CDR2 SYDVKM. Trimming pared 2 bases from V and 15 bases from J, leaving 11 bases between. The CDR3 consists of 11 residues. CDR3 DNA sequence: TGTGCCAGCAGTTTAGGGTACGTCGCGTACTTC. Encoded protein: CASSLGYVAYF.

This clone showed up just a few times. This sequence joins TRBV2 and TRBJ1-1; 8 bases match TRBD1. V dropped 6 bases and J dropped 3; count of bases not matched to a gene: 6. The germline V gene encodes CDR1 SNHLY and CDR2 FYNNEI. CDR3 length equals 14 residues. This CDR3 is CASSTQGADTEAFF. CDR3 coding DNA: TGTGCCAGCAGCACCCAGGGGGCCGACACTGAAGCTTTCTTT.

This CDR3 is CASSRNRPNEQFF. In DNA, the CDR3 is TGTGCCAGCAGCCGGAACAGGCCTAATGAGCAGTTCTTC. This chain joins TRBV14 and TRBJ2-1, with a weak D call TRBD1 (5 bases). Germline CDR1 reads SGHDN; CDR2 reads FVKESK. Trimming left V 4 bases short and J 7 bases short, with 11 bases between. The length of the CDR3 is 13 residues.

The chain carries TRBV19 and TRBJ2-7; 11 bases match TRBD1. V shed 4 bases and J 2 bases; nucleotides not matched to a gene: 4. The CDR3 consists of 15 residues. Germline values: CDR1 LNHDA, CDR2 SQIVND (reference sequence). This CDR3 reads CASSTSGQGAYEQYF. CDR3 DNA: TGTGCCAGTAGTACCTCGGGACAGGGGGCCTACGAGCAGTACTTC.

The chain recombines TRBV10-1 with TRBJ1-6; D is unresolved. V shed 4 bases and J shed 7 bases, with 8 bases lying between them. This CDR3 is 13 amino acids long. Germline CDR1 is WNHNN and CDR2 is SYGVQD (reference sequence). This CDR3 is CASSASANSPLHF. The CDR3, as DNA: TGCGCCAGCAGTGCCTCAGCCAATTCACCCCTCCACTTT.